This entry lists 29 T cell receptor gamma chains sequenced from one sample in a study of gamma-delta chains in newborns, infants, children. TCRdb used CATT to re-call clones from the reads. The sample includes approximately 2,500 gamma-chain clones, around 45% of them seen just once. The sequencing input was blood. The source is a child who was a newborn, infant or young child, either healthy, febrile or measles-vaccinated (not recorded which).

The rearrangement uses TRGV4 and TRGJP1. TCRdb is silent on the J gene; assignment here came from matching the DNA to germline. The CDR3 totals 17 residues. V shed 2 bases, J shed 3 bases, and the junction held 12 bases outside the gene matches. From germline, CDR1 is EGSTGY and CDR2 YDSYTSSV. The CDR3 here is CATWDEWCFSTGWFKIF. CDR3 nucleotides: TGTGCCACCTGGGATGAATGGTGTTTTTCCACTGGTTGGTTCAAGATATTT.

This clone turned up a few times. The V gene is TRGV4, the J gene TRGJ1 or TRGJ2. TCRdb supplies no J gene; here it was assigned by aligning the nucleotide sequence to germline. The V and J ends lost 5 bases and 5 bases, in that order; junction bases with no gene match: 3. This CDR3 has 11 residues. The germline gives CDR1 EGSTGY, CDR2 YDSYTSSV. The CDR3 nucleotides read TGTGCCACCTGGGGGGATTATAAGAAACTCTTT. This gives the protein CATWGDYKKLF.

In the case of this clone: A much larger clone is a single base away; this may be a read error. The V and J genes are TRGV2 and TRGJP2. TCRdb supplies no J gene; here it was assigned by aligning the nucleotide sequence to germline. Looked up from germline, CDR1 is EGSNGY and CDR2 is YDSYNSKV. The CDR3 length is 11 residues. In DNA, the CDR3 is TGTGCCACCTGGAACGGTTGGATCAAGACGTTT. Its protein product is CATWNGWIKTF.

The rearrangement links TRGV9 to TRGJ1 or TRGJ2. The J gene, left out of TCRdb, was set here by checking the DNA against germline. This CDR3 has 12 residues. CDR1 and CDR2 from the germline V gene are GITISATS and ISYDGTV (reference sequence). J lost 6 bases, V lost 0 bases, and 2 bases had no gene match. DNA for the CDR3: TGTGCCTTGTGGGAGGTGCCTTATAAGAAACTCTTT. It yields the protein CALWEVPYKKLF.

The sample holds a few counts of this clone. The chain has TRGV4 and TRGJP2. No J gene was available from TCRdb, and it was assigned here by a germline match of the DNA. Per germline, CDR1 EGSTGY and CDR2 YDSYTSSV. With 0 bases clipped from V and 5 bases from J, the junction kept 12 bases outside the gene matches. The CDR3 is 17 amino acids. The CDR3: CATWDGHRPRSDWIKTF. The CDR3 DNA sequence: TGTGCCACCTGGGATGGGCACCGGCCTCGCAGTGATTGGATCAAGACGTTT.

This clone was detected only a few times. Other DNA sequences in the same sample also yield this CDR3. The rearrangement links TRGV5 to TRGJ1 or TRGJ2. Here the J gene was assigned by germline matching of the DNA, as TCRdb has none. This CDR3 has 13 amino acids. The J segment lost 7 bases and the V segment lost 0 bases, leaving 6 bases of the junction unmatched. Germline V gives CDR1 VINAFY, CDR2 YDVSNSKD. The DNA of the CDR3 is TGTGCCACCTGGGACAGGCCCGGGTATAAGAAACTCTTT. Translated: CATWDRPGYKKLF.

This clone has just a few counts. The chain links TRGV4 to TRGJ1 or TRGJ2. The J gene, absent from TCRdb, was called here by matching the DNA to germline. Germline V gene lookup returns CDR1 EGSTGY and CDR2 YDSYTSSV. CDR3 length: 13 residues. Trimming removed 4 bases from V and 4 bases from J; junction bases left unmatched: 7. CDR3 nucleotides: TGTGCCACCTGGGAGCTGCCATATTATAAGAAACTCTTT. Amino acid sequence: CATWELPYYKKLF.

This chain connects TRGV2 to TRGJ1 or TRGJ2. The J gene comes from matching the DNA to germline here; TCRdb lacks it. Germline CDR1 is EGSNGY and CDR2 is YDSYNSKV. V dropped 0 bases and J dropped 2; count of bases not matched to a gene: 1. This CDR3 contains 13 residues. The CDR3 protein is CATWDGYYYKKLF. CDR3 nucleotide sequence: TGTGCCACCTGGGACGGGTATTATTATAAGAAACTCTTT.

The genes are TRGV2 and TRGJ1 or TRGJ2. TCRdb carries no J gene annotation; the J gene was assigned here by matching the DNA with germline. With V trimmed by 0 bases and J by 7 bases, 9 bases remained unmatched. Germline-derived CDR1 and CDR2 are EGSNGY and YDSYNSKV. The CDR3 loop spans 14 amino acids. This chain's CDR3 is CATWDGPVGYKKLF. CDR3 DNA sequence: TGTGCCACCTGGGACGGGCCGGTAGGGTATAAGAAACTCTTT.

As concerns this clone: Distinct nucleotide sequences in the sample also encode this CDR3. CDR3 nucleotide sequence: TGTGCCACCTGGGCGAATTATTATAAGAAACTCTTT. Translation: CATWANYYKKLF. The chain couples TRGV4 to TRGJ1 or TRGJ2. TCRdb lists no J gene, so it was determined here by aligning the DNA to germline. Germline CDR1 and CDR2: EGSTGY and YDSYTSSV. V shed 5 bases and J 0 bases; nucleotides not matched to a gene: 1. CDR3 length: 12 residues.

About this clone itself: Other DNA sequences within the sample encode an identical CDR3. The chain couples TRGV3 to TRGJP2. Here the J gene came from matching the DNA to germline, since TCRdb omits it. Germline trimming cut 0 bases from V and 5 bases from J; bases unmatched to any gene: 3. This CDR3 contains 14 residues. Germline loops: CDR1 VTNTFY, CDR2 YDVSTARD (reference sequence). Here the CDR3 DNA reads TGTGCCACCTGGGACAGGCGCAGTGATTGGATCAAGACGTTT. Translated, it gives CATWDRRSDWIKTF.

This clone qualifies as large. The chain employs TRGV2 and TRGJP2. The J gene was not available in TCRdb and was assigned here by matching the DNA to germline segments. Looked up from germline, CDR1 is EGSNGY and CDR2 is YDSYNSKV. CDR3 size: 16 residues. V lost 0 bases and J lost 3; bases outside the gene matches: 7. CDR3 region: CATWDGPFGSDWIKTF. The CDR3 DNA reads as TGTGCCACCTGGGACGGGCCCTTTGGTAGTGATTGGATCAAGACGTTT.

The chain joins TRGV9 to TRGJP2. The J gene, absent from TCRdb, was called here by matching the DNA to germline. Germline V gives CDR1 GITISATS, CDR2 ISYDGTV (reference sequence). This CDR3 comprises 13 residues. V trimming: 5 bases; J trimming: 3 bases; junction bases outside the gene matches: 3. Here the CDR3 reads CALWVGSDWIKTF. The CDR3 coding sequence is TGTGCCTTGTGGGTTGGTAGTGATTGGATCAAGACGTTT.

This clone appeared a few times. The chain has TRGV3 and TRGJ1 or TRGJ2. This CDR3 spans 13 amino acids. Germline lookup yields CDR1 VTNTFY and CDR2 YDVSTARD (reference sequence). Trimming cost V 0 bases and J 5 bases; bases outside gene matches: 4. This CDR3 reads CATWDRRHYKKLF. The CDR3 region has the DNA TGTGCCACCTGGGACAGGCGGCATTATAAGAAACTCTTT.

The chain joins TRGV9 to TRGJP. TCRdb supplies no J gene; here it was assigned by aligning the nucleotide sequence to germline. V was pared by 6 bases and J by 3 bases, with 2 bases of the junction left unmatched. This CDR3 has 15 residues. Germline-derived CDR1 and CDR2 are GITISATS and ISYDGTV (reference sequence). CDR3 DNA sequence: TGTGCCTTGTGGCAGCAAGAGTTGGGCAAAAAAATCAAGGTATTT. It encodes CALWQQELGKKIKVF.

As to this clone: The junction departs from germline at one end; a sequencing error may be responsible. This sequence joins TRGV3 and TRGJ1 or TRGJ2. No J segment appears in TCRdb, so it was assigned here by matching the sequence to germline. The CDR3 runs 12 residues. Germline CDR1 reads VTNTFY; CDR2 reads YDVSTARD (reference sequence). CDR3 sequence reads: CATWYRPYKKLF. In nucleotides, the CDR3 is TGTGCCACCTGGTACAGGCCCTATAAGAAACTCTTT.

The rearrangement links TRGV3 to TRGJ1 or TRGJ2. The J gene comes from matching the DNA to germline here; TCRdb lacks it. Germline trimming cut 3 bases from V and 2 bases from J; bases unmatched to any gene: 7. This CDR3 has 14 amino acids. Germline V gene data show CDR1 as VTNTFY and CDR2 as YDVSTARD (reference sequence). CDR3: CATWDGPDYYKKLF. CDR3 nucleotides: TGTGCCACCTGGGACGGGCCGGATTATTATAAGAAACTCTTT.

The CDR3 protein is CATWDGFGPIPYYKKLF. The CDR3 bases are TGTGCCACCTGGGATGGGTTCGGTCCTATACCTTATTATAAGAAACTCTTT. The chain combines TRGV4 with TRGJ1 or TRGJ2. The J gene comes from matching the DNA to germline here; TCRdb lacks it. The CDR3 is 17 amino acids. Germline CDR1 and CDR2: EGSTGY and YDSYTSSV. The J segment lost 3 bases and the V segment lost 0 bases, leaving 14 bases of the junction unmatched.

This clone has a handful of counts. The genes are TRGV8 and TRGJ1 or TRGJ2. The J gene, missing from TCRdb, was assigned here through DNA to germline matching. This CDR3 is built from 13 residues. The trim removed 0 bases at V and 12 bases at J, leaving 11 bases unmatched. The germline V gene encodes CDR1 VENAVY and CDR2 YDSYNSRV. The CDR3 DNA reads TGTGCCACCTGGGATAGGCCTAAAAGGGGGAAACTCTTT. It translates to CATWDRPKRGKLF.

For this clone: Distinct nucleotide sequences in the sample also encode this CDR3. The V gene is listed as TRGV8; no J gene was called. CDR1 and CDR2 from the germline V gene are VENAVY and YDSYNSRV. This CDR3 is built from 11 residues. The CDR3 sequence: CATWDRREKLF. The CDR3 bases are TGTGCCACCTGGGATAGACGGGAGAAACTATTT.

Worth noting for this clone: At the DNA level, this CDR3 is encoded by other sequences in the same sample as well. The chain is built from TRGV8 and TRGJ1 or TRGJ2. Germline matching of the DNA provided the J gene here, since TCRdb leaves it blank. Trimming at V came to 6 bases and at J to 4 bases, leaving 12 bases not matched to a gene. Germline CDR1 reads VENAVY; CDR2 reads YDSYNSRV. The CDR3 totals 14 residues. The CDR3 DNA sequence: TGTGCCACCTGGTCTCCGAGCCCATATTATAAGAAACTCTTT. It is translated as CATWSPSPYYKKLF.

CDR3 sequence (DNA): TGTGCCACCTGGGATGGGCTTTGGTATAATAAGAAACTCTTT. Translation gives CATWDGLWYNKKLF. V gene TRGV4 combines with J gene TRGJ1 or TRGJ2. Germline matching of the DNA provided the J gene here, since TCRdb leaves it blank. The CDR3 covers 14 residues. Trimming cost V 0 bases and J 8 bases; bases outside gene matches: 10. The germline gives CDR1 EGSTGY, CDR2 YDSYTSSV.

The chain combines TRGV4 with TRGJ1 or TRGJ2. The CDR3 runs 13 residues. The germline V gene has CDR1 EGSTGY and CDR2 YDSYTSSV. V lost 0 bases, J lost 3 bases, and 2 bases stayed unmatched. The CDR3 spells CATWDGVYYKKLF. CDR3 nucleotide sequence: TGTGCCACCTGGGATGGGGTTTATTATAAGAAACTCTTT.

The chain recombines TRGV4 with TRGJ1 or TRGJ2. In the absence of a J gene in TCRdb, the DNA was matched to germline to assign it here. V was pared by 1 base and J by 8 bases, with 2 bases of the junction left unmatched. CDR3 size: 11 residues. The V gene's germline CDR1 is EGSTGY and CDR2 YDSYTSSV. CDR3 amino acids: CATWDGHKKLF. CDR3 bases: TGTGCCACCTGGGATGGCCATAAGAAACTCTTT.

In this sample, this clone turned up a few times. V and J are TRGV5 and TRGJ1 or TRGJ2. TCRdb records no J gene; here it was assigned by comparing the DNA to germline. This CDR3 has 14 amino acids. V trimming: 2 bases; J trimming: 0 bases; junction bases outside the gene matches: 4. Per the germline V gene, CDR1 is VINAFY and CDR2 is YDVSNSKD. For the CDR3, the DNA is TGTGCCACCTGGGACATCTCGAATTATTATAAGAAACTCTTT. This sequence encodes CATWDISNYYKKLF.

The CDR3 DNA sequence: TGTGCCACCTGGGATTTCCCTCGTAGTGATTGGATCAAGACGTTT. Protein product: CATWDFPRSDWIKTF. The chain has TRGV8 and TRGJP2. V trimming: 3 bases; J trimming: 3 bases; junction bases outside the gene matches: 7. CDR1 and CDR2 from the germline V gene are VENAVY and YDSYNSRV. The CDR3 extends over 15 amino acids.

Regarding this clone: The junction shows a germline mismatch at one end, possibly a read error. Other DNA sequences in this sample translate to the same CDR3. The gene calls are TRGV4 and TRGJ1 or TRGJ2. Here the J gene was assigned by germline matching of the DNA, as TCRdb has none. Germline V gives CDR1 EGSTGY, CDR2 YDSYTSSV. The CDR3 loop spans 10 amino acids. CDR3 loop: CATWEGKKLF. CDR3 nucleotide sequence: TGTGCCACTTGGGAGGGAAAGAAACTCTTT.

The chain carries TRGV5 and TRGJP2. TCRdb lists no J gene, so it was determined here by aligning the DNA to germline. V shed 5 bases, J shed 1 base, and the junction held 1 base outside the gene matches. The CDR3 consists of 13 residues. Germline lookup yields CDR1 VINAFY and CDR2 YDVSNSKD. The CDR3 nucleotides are TGTGCCACCTGGGGTAGTAGTGATTGGATCAAGACGTTT. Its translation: CATWGSSDWIKTF.

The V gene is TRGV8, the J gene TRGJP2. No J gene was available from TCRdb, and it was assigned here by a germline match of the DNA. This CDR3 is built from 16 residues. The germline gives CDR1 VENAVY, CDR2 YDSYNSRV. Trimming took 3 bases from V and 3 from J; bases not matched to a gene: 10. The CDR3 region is CATWDRYMGSDWIKTF. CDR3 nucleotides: TGTGCCACCTGGGATCGCTATATGGGTAGTGATTGGATCAAGACGTTT.